This T cell receptor (beta chain) comes out of a study of shared clonotypes between healthy human individuals. Study-level results: Generation probabilities of non-shared clonotypes were lower (relative to those shared by all four donors). A handful of donors shared about 4.8% of their naive CD4 clonotypes.

Clones were sequenced by immunoSEQ multiplex PCR, and TCRdb holds only the in-frame ones, with some missing. Among more than 2 million clones listed, about 95% were seen once. As regards this clone: As yet, its antigen is unknown.

The CDR3 is 15 residues long. Unmatched junction bases numbered 8, after V lost 5 bases and J lost 4 bases. Germline loops: CDR1 SGHRS, CDR2 YFSETQ. CD45RO-negative CD8 cells positively selected for CCR7 made up the naive population, which excluded terminally differentiated effector memory CD45RA+ cells. The sequenced sample consisted of naive CD8+ T cells sorted from blood. This receptor was identified in a young man in good health. The V gene is TRBV5-1, the J gene TRBJ2-5, with 10 nucleotides matching TRBD2. CDR3 sequence reads: CASSSTSGEVETQYF. The CDR3 region has the DNA TGCGCCAGCAGTTCAACTAGCGGGGAGGTAGAGACCCAGTACTTC.